This TCR beta chain came from a study of identical twins. Findings of the study overall: Cross-sectional statistical analysis, not tracking of the same donors, underpinned the conclusions. Researchers reported weaker excess twin sharing in beta out-of-frame sequences. An excess of low generation probability was shown by twin-shared out-of-frame alpha sequences.

A remark on this clonotype: What it binds is unknown.

Germline loops: CDR1 MGHRA, CDR2 YSYEKL. Trimming removed 0 bases at V and 5 bases at J, with 9 bases between. The length of the CDR3 is 14 residues. MiXCR, run by TCRdb on the 5' RACE reads, gives a single entry per CDR3 protein. The sample shows roughly 350,000 distinct CDR3 sequences, approximately 13% of them seen only once. This sample was also put to use in a study of yellow fever vaccine responses in identical twins.

The rearrangement uses TRBV4-1 and TRBJ2-3; maybe TRBD1 (5 bases). The clonotype comes from a woman aged 18-35 years in good health. Sequencing used CD8+ T cells sorted from blood. The CDR3: CASSQDTGQDTQYF. CDR3 coding DNA: TGCGCCAGCAGCCAAGACACTGGACAAGATACGCAGTATTTT.